A selection of T cell receptor beta chains follows, all from one sample in a study of T cell repertoires in aging, cancer and after chemotherapy. Via MiXCR, TCRdb re-called the multiplex PCR reads, giving one row per CDR3 protein. The sample includes roughly 4,100 distinct CDR3 sequences, about 23% seen only once; the top ten take 13% to 15%. The specimen sequenced was blood. Every receptor here comes from a human donor with a solid tumor. Both conserved end residues are part of each CDR3. The order of the fields is clone size, J gene, D gene, V gene, CDR3 DNA, CDR3 protein. The D gene is left open where the match is weak. The size entry is marked missing in some rows and otherwise reads once, few, many or a size class.

medium-sized	TRBJ1-5	TRBD1	TRBV30	TGTGCCTGGGCTGGGACAGGGCGACAGCCCCAGCATTTT	CAWAGTGRQPQHF
NA	TRBJ1-1	NA	TRBV18	TGTGCCAGCTCACCACAAAAAAATAATCCGGCGAACACTGAAGCTTTCTTT	CASSPQKNNPANTEAFF
NA	TRBJ1-3	NA	TRBV21-1	TGTGCCAGCAGCTACCGGGACAAAGCTGGAAACACCATATATTTT	CASSYRDKAGNTIYF
NA	TRBJ2-7	TRBD1	TRBV5-1	TGCGCCAGCAGATTGGGACAGAGCTACGAGCAGTACTTC	CASRLGQSYEQYF
medium-sized	TRBJ2-1	NA	TRBV19	TGTGCCAGTACCCCAAGAGGGAGCTCCTACAATGAGCAGTTCTTC	CASTPRGSSYNEQFF
medium-sized	TRBJ1-2	TRBD1	TRBV29-1	TGCAGCGGTGGGGACCCGGGACAGACGAATGGCTACACCTTC	CSGGDPGQTNGYTF
NA	TRBJ2-7	TRBD1	TRBV27	TGTGCCAGCAGTCCCCGGGACAGGGTGAGCGAGCAGTACTTC	CASSPRDRVSEQYF
NA	TRBJ2-4	NA	TRBV5-5	TGTGCCAGCAGCTTGGCCAGTTCTCTAGCCAAAAACATTCAGTACTTC	CASSLASSLAKNIQYF
NA	TRBJ1-6	NA	TRBV7-2	TGTGCCAGCAGCGCACTCGAGGACTATAATTCACCCCTCCACTTT	CASSALEDYNSPLHF
large	TRBJ2-1	TRBD2	TRBV29-1	TGCAGCGTTCGTGCTAGCGGGAATGAGCAGTTCTTC	CSVRASGNEQFF
medium-sized	TRBJ2-5	TRBD1	TRBV6-1	TGTGCCAGCAGGGGGACAGGGAGAGAGACCCAGTACTTC	CASRGTGRETQYF
large	TRBJ2-7	TRBD1	TRBV29-1	TGCAGCGTGGGATGGGACAGGGTAAAGCAGTACTTC	CSVGWDRVKQYF
NA	TRBJ1-4	TRBD1	TRBV5-1	TGCGCCAGCAGCTTCAGGGGGGAAAAACTGTTTTTT	CASSFRGEKLFF
few	TRBJ2-7	TRBD2	TRBV7-9	TGTGCCAGCAGCACCCGGGGAGGGGACTACGAGCAGTACTTC	CASSTRGGDYEQYF
few	TRBJ2-7	NA	TRBV5-1	TGCGCCAGCAGCTTGGCTCCGATATACGAGCAGTACTTC	CASSLAPIYEQYF
medium-sized	TRBJ2-3	TRBD2	TRBV6-4	TGTGCCAGCACCGAGACAGCGGGAGGGTCGACAGATACGCAGTATTTT	CASTETAGGSTDTQYF
large	TRBJ2-5	TRBD1	TRBV29-1	TGCAGCGTACAGGGGGTAGGAGAGACCCAGTACTTC	CSVQGVGETQYF
NA	TRBJ1-2	NA	TRBV6-2/TRBV6-3	TGTGCCAGCAAAGTTGACTACAACTATGGCTACACCTTC	CASKVDYNYGYTF
medium-sized	TRBJ2-5	TRBD2	TRBV7-2	TGTGCCAGCAGTTTGGGGGGGACCCAATCTAAAGAGACCCAGTACTTC	CASSLGGTQSKETQYF
NA	TRBJ2-5	NA	TRBV7-6	TGTGCCAGCAGTTCTCAGGGCCCCAGCGGATTAAAGACCCAGTACTTC	CASSSQGPSGLKTQYF
medium-sized	TRBJ2-7	NA	TRBV27	TGTGCCAGCAGTTCCCGCGGCAGCTCCTACGAGCAGTACTTC	CASSSRGSSYEQYF
NA	TRBJ1-4	NA	TRBV6-5	TGTGCCAGCAGTTTGAGACAGGCTAATGAAAAACTGTTTTTT	CASSLRQANEKLFF
few	TRBJ1-3	NA	TRBV18	TGTGCCAGCTCATCAAACACCATATATTTT	CASSSNTIYF
few	TRBJ2-3	TRBD1	TRBV5-1	TGCGCCAGCCGCTCACAGGGGATGAGCACAGATACGCAGTATTTT	CASRSQGMSTDTQYF
medium-sized	TRBJ2-3	NA	TRBV18	TGTGCCAGCTCACGCTCGGGGTTATCAGATACGCAGTATTTT	CASSRSGLSDTQYF
medium-sized	TRBJ2-5	NA	TRBV19	TGTGCCAGTAGTGTCGAAATTGGACGAGAGACCCAGTACTTC	CASSVEIGRETQYF
NA	TRBJ2-5	NA	TRBV25-1	TGTGCCAGCAGTGAACGTGGTACAGGAGAGACCCAGTACTTC	CASSERGTGETQYF
NA	TRBJ2-7	NA	TRBV14	TGTGCCAGCAGCCCGTCAGGTTCGGCAACGGTGGGCAACGAGCAGTACTTC	CASSPSGSATVGNEQYF
NA	TRBJ2-5	TRBD1	TRBV6-5	TGTGCCAGCAGACGTCGGACAGGGGGAGCGGAGACCCAGTACTTC	CASRRRTGGAETQYF
medium-sized	TRBJ2-2	TRBD2	TRBV6-1	TGTGCCAGCAGTGACCGGGCGGGAGGTTCCGGGGAGCTGTTTTTT	CASSDRAGGSGELFF
NA	TRBJ1-5	NA	TRBV4-1	TGCGCCAGCAGCCACCAGGACTATAGCAATCAGCCCCAGCATTTT	CASSHQDYSNQPQHF
NA	TRBJ2-1	NA	TRBV5-1	TGCGCCAGCAGCTTGTCCGGGGACGGGTTCGTGAATGAGCAGTTCTTC	CASSLSGDGFVNEQFF
NA	TRBJ2-5	NA	TRBV20-1	TGCAGTGCTAGAGATGTCCAATCCCAAGAGACCCAGTACTTC	CSARDVQSQETQYF
medium-sized	TRBJ2-1	TRBD2	TRBV12-3/TRBV12-4	TGTGCCAGCACCTTTTCCATTTACCCCGTAGCGGGAGACTACAATGAGCAGTTCTTC	CASTFSIYPVAGDYNEQFF
NA	TRBJ2-3	NA	TRBV9	TGTGCCAGCAGCGTAAGCCTGCTGGCGAGGCTCACAGATACGCAGTATTTT	CASSVSLLARLTDTQYF
medium-sized	TRBJ2-5	NA	TRBV5-1	TGCGCCAGCAGCTTATTCCAGGGAGAGACCCAGTACTTC	CASSLFQGETQYF
few	TRBJ2-2	TRBD2	TRBV24-1	TGTGCCACCAGTGATCATCGGACTAGCACCGGGGAGCTGTTTTTT	CATSDHRTSTGELFF
once	TRBJ2-1	TRBD2	TRBV20-1	TGCAGTGCTAGGACTAGCGGGAACTCCTACAATGAGCAGTTCTTC	CSARTSGNSYNEQFF
medium-sized	TRBJ2-5	NA	TRBV10-3	TGTGCCATCAGTGAGGGCGCGGAGACCCAGTACTTC	CAISEGAETQYF
medium-sized	TRBJ1-3	TRBD1	TRBV6-5	TGTGCCAGCACCCAGACAGGGGCTGGAAACACCATATATTTT	CASTQTGAGNTIYF
medium-sized	TRBJ1-1	NA	TRBV6-5	TGTGCCAGCAGTTACGAGGGCTGGAACACTGAAGCTTTCTTT	CASSYEGWNTEAFF
medium-sized	TRBJ2-1	TRBD2	TRBV10-3	TGTGCCACCTCACCCGGGACTAGCGGGAGGGGCCCCTACAATGAGCAGTTCTTC	CATSPGTSGRGPYNEQFF
NA	TRBJ2-7	NA	TRBV5-4	TGTGCCAGCAGCCGGTGGGGTGGGAGCTCCTACGAGCAGTACTTC	CASSRWGGSSYEQYF
medium-sized	TRBJ2-1	NA	TRBV11-2	TGTGCCAGCAGCCCAGGGGTAGCCGTGCGCAATGAGCAGTTCTTC	CASSPGVAVRNEQFF